This passage covers 4 T cell receptor beta chains from one sample sequenced in a study of cytomegalovirus exposure and HLA in healthy donors. 60 Vbeta and 13 Jbeta primers were used in PCR. Sequencing used immunoSEQ multiplex PCR; TCRdb keeps in-frame clones, though not all of them. The sample has around 98,000 clones, about four fifths seen once. Sample: PBMCs. The receptor set was obtained from a human donor in good health.

The rearrangement joins TRBV6-5 to TRBJ2-7, with 9 bases matching TRBD1. V shed 6 bases, J shed 6 bases, and the junction held 12 bases outside the gene matches. CDR1 MNHEY and CDR2 SVGAGI come from the germline V gene. The CDR3 is made up of 15 amino acids. The CDR3 coding sequence is TGTGCCAGCAGCCGACCGGGACAGGGCAGGAGCGAGCAGTACTTC. Protein product: CASSRPGQGRSEQYF.

This chain joins TRBV19 and TRBJ2-7; D might be TRBD2 (5 bases). CDR3 length: 11 residues. Between the trimmed V and J ends, which lost 4 bases and 4 bases, there was a span of 5 bases. Germline CDR1 reads LNHDA; CDR2 reads SQIVND (reference sequence). The CDR3 bases are TGTGCCAGTAGTAGAGGGTACGAGCAGTACTTC. It translates to CASSRGYEQYF. The complete variable domain, with remaining parts taken from reference TRBV19 and TRBJ2-7, reads DGGITQSPKYLFRKEGQNVTLSCEQNLNHDAMYWYRQDPGQGLRLIYYSQIVNDFQKGDIAEGYSVSREKKESFPLTVTSAQKNPTAFYLCASSRGYEQYFGPGTRLTVT.

The chain couples TRBV6-1 to TRBJ1-1; possibly TRBD1 for D (5 bases). CDR1 is MNHNS, CDR2 SASEGT, per germline. This CDR3 contains 14 residues. V was clipped by 5 bases and J by 5 bases, with 15 bases between them. The CDR3 DNA reads TGTGCCAGCAGTCGGCCGCAGGGAAATACTGAAGCTTTCTTT. This gives the protein CASSRPQGNTEAFF.

This chain connects TRBV29-1 to TRBJ2-3; 7 nucleotides line up with TRBD1. The germline V gene has CDR1 SQVTM and CDR2 ANQGSEA. V lost 5 bases to trimming and J lost 3 bases; unmatched junction nucleotides: 8. CDR3 length: 14 residues. CDR3 sequence: CSVIRGFATDTQYF. CDR3 coding DNA: TGCAGCGTTATCAGGGGGTTTGCGACAGATACGCAGTATTTT.